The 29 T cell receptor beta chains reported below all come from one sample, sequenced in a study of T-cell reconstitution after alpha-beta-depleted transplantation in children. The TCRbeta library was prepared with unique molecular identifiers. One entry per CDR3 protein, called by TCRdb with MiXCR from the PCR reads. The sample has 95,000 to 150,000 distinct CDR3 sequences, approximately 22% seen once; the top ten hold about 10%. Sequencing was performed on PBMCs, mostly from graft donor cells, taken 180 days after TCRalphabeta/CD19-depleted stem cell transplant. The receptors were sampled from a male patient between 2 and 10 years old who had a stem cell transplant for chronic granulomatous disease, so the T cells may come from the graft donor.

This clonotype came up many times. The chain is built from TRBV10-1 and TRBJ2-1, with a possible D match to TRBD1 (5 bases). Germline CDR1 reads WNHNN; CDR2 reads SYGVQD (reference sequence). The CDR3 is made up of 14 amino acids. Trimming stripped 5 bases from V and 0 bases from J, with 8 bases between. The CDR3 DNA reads TGCGCCAGCAGTCAACAGGACTCCTACAATGAGCAGTTCTTC. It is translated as CASSQQDSYNEQFF.

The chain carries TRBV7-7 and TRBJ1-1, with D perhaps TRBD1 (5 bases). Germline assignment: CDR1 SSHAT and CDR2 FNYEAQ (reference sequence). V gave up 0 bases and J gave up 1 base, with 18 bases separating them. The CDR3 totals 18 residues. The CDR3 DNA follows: TGTGCCAGCAGCTTAGCCCGACAGTATTTTATTACGAACACTGAAGCTTTCTTT. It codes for CASSLARQYFITNTEAFF. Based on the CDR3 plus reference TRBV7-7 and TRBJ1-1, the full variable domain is GAGVSQSPRYKVTKRGQDVTLRCDPISSHATLYWYQQALGQGPEFLTYFNYEAQPDKSGLPSDRFSAERPEGSISTLTIQRTEQRDSAMYRCASSLARQYFITNTEAFFGQGTRLTVV.

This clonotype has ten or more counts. As DNA, the CDR3 is TGTGCCACCAGTGCGTTTAGCAATCAGCCCCAGCATTTT. Protein product: CATSAFSNQPQHF. This chain connects TRBV15 to TRBJ1-5; no clear D gene. This CDR3 has 13 residues. Trimming cost V 6 bases and J 0 bases, with 6 bases left between them. The germline V gene encodes CDR1 LNHNV and CDR2 YYDKDF (reference sequence).

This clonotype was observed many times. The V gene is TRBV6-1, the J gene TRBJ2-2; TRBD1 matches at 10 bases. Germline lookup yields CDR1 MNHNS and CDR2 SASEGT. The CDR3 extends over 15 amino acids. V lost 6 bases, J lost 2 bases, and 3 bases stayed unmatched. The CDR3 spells CASSRDRGNTGELFF. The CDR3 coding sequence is TGTGCCAGCAGCCGGGACAGGGGAAACACCGGGGAGCTGTTTTTT.

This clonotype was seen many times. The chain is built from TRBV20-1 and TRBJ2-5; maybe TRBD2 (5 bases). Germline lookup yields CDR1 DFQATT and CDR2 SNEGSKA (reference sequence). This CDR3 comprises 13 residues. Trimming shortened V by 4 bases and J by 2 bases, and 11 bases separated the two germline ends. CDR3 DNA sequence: TGCAGTGCTATCGCCACTAGTCAAGAGACCCAGTACTTC. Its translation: CSAIATSQETQYF.

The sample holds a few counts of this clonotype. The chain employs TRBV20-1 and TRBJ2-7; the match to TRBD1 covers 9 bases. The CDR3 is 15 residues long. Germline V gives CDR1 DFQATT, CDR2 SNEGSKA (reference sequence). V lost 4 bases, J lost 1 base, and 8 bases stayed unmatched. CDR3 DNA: TGCAGTGCTAACCGGGACAGGGTAATTTCCTACGAGCAGTACTTC. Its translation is CSANRDRVISYEQYF.

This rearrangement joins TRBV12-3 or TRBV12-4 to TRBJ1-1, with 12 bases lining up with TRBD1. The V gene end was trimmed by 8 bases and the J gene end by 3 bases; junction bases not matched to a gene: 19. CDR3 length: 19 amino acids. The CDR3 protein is CASGLIKGQGASPYTEAFF. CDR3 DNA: TGTGCCAGCGGGTTAATAAAGGGACAGGGGGCGAGTCCCTACACTGAAGCTTTCTTT.

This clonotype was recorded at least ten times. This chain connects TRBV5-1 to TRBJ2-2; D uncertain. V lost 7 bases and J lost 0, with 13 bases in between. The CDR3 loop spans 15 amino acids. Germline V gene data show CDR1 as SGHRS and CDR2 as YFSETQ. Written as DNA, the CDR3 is TGCGCCAGCTCTCAGGACCAATCGAACACCGGGGAGCTGTTTTTT. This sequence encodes CASSQDQSNTGELFF.

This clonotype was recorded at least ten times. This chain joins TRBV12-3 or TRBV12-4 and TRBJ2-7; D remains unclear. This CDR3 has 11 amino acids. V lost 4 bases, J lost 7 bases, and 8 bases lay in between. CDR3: CASSYKAEQYF. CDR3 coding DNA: TGTGCCAGCAGTTACAAGGCGGAGCAGTACTTC.

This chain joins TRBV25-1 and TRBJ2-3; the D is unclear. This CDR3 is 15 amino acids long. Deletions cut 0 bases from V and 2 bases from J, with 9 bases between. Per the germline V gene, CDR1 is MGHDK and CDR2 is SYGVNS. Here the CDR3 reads CASSEYWVPTDTQYF. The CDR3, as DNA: TGTGCCAGCAGTGAATATTGGGTCCCCACAGATACGCAGTATTTT.

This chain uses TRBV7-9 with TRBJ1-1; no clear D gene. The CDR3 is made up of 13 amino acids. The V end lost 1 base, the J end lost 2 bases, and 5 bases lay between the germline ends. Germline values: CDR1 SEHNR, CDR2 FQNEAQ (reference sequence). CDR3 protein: CASSLGINTEAFF. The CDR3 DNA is TGTGCCAGCAGCTTAGGTATTAACACTGAAGCTTTCTTT.

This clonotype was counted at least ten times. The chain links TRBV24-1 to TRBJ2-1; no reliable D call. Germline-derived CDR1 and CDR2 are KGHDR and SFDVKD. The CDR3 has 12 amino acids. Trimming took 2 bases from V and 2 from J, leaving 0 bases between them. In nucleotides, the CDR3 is TGTGCCACCAGTGATTCCTACAATGAGCAGTTCTTC. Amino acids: CATSDSYNEQFF.

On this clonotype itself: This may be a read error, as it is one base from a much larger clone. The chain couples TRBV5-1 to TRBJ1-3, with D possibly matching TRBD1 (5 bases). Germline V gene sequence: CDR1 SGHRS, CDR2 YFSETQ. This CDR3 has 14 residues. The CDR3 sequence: CASSLRGTGNTINF. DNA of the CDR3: TGCGCCAGCAGCCTACGGGGGACTGGAAACACCATAAATTTT.

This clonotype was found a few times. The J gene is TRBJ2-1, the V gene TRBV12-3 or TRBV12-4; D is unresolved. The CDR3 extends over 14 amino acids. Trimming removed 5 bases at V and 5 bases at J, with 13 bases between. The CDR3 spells CASSRLIADNEQFF. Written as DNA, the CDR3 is TGTGCCAGCAGTAGACTGATTGCCGACAATGAGCAGTTCTTC.

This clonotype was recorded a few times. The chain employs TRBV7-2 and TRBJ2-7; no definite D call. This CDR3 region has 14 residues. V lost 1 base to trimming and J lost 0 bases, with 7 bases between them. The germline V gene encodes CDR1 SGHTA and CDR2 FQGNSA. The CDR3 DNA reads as TGTGCCAGCAGCTTAGACTCTGCCTCCTACGAGCAGTACTTC. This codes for CASSLDSASYEQYF.

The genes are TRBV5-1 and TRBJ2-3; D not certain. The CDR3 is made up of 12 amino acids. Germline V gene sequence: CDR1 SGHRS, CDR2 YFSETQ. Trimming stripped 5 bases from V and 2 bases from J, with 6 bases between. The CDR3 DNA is TGCGCCAGCAGGGTGGACACAGATACGCAGTATTTT. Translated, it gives CASRVDTDTQYF. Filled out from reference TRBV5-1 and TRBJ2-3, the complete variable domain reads KAGVTQTPRYLIKTRGQQVTLSCSPISGHRSVSWYQQTPGQGLQFLFEYFSETQRNKGNFPGRFSGRQFSNSRSEMNVSTLELGDSALYLCASRVDTDTQYFGPGTRLTVL.

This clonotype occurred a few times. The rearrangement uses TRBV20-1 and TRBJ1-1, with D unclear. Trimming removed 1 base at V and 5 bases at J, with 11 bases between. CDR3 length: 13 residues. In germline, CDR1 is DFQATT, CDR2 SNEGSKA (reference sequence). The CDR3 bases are TGCAGTGCTAGAGGTTCCGGGAGAACTGAAGCTTTCTTT. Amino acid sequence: CSARGSGRTEAFF.

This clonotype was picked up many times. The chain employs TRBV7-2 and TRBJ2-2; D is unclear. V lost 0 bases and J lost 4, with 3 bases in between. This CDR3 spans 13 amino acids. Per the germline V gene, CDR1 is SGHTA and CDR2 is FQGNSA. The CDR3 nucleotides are TGTGCCAGCAGCTTAGCTAGCACCGGGGAGCTGTTTTTT. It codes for CASSLASTGELFF.

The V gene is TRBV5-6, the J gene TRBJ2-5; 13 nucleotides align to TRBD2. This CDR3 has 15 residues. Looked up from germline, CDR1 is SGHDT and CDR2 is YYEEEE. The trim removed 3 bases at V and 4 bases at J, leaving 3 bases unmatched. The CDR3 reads CASSYGLAGAETQYF. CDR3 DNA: TGTGCCAGCAGCTACGGACTAGCGGGAGCAGAGACCCAGTACTTC.

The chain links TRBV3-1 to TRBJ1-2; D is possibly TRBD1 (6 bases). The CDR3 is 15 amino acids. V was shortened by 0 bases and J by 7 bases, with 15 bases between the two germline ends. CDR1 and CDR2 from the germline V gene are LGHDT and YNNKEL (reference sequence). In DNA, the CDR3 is TGTGCCAGCAGCCAAGAGCCGGGGGCAATAGGTGGCTACACCTTC. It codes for CASSQEPGAIGGYTF.

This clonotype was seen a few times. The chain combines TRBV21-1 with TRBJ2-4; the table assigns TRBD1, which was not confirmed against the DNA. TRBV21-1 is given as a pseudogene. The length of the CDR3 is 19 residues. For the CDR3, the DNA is TGTGCCAGCAGCAAAGTGAGGGACAAGGACATCGTAGCCAAAAACATTCAGTACTTC. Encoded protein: CASSKVRDKDIVAKNIQYF.

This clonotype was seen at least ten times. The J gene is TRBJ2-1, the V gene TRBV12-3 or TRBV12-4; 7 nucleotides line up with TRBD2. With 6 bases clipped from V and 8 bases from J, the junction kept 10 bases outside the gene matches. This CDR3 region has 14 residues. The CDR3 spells CASSPWTSPHEQFF. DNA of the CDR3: TGTGCCAGCAGCCCTTGGACTAGTCCGCATGAGCAGTTCTTC.

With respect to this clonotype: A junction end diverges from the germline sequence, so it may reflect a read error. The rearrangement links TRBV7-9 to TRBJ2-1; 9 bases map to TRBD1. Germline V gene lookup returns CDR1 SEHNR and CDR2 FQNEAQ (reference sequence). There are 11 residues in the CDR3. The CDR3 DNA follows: TGTGCCAGCAGCTCTCCGACAGGGGGAGTCTTC. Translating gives CASSSPTGGVF.

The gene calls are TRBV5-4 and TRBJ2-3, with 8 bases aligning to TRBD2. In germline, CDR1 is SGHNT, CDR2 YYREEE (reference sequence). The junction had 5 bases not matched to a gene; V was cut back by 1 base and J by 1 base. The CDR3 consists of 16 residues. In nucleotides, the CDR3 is TGTGCCAGCAGCTTGACGGGAGGGAGGGGCACAGATACGCAGTATTTT. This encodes CASSLTGGRGTDTQYF.

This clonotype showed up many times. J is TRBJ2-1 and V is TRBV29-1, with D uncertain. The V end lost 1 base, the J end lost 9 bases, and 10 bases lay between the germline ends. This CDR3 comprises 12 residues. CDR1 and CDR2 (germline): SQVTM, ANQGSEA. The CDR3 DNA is TGCAGCGTTGAAGGATGGATGGGTGAGCAGTTCTTC. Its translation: CSVEGWMGEQFF.

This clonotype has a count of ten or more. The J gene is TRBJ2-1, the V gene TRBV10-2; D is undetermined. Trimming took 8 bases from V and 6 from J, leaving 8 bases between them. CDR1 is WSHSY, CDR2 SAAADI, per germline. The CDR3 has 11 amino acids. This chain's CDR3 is CASGELNEQFF. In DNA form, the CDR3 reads TGCGCCAGCGGCGAACTCAATGAGCAGTTCTTC.

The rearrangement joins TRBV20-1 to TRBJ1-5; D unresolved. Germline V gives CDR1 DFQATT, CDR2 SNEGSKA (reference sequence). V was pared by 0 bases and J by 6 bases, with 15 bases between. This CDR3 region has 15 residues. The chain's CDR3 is CSAREGFPLGQPQHF. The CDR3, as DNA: TGCAGTGCTAGAGAGGGGTTCCCACTGGGTCAGCCCCAGCATTTT.

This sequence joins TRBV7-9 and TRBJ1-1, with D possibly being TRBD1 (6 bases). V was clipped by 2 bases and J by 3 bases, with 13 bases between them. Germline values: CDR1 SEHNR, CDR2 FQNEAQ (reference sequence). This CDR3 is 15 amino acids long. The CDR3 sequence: CASSLYRAGDTEAFF. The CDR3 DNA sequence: TGTGCCAGCAGCTTATACAGGGCCGGTGACACTGAAGCTTTCTTT.

CDR3 DNA: TGTGCCAGCAGCGTAGATTGGGACAGGGAAGAGACCCAGTACTTC. It codes for CASSVDWDREETQYF. The chain carries TRBV9 and TRBJ2-5, with TRBD1 matching 9 bases. Germline CDR1 SGDLS, CDR2 YYNGEE. V shed 0 bases, J shed 3 bases, and the junction held 3 bases outside the gene matches. CDR3 length equals 15 residues.